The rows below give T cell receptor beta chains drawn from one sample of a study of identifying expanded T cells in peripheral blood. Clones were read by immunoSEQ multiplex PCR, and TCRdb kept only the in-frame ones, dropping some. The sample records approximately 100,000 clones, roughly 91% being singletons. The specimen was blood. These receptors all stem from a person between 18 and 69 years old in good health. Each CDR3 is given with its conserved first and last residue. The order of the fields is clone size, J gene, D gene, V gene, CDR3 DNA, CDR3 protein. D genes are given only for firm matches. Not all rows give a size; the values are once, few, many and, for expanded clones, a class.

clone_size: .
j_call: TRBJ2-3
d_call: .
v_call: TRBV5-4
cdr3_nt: TGTGCCAGCAGCCCCCCCCGGGCCTCCACAGATACGCAGTATTTT
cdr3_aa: CASSPPRASTDTQYF

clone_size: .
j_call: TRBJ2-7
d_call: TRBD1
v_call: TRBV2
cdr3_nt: TGTGCCAGCAGTGAGCGGCGGACAGGGGGCTACGAGCAGTACTTC
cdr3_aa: CASSERRTGGYEQYF

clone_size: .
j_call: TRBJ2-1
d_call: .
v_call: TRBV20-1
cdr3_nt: TGCAGTGCTCCGTGGTTGAATGAGCAGTTCTTC
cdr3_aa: CSAPWLNEQFF

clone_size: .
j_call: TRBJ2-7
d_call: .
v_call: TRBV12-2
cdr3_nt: TGTGCAAGTCGCTTACCCCTAGGCCGGGACAGGGTACACGAGCAGTACTTC
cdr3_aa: CASRLPLGRDRVHEQYF

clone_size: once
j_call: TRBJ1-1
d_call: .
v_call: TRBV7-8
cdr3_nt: TGTGCCAGCAGCTTAGGGCGAAAAGGGCCCCCCTTCACTGAAGCTTTCTTT
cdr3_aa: CASSLGRKGPPFTEAFF

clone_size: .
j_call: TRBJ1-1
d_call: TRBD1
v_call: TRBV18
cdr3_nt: TGTGCCAGCTCACTTCTGATGGGGACAGGGGGGATGAACACTGAAGCTTTCTTT
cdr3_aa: CASSLLMGTGGMNTEAFF

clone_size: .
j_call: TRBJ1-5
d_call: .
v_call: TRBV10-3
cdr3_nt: TGTGCCATCAGTGAGAGGCCCGGGAGTCACAATCAGCCCCAGCATTTT
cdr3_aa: CAISERPGSHNQPQHF

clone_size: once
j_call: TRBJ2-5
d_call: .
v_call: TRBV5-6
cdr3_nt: TGTGCCAGCAGCTACGACAGCCAAGAGACCCAGTACTTC
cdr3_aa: CASSYDSQETQYF

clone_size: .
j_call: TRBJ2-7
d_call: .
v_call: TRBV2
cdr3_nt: TGTGCCAGCAGTGACGGCGCTAGAGAAGTTTATGAGCAGTACTTC
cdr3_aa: CASSDGAREVYEQYF

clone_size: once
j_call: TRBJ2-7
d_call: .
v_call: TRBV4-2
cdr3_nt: TGTGCCAGCAGCCAAGAATATAGGGGGAGCTACGAGCAGTACTTC
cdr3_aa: CASSQEYRGSYEQYF

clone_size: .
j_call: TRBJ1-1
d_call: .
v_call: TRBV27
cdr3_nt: TGTGCCAGCACCTCCCTCGGGCCCGGCAACACTGAAGCTTTCTTT
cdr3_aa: CASTSLGPGNTEAFF

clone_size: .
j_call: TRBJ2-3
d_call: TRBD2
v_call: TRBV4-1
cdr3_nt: TGCGCCAGCAGCCAAGTTGGACTAGCGAGCACAGATACGCAGTATTTT
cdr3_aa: CASSQVGLASTDTQYF

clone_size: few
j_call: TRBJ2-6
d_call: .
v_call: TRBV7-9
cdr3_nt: TGTGCCAGCAGCTTGACGGACTCTGGGGCCAACGTCCTGACTTTC
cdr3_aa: CASSLTDSGANVLTF

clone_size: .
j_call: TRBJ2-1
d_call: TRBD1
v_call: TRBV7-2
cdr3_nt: TGTGCCAGCAGCTTTACCATCCTCGACAGGGGATTGTACAATGAGCAGTTCTTC
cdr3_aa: CASSFTILDRGLYNEQFF

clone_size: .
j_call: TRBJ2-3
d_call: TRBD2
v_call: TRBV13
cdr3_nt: TGTGCCAGCACCCCTAGCGGGGGTGTTGATACGCAGTATTTT
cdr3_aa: CASTPSGGVDTQYF

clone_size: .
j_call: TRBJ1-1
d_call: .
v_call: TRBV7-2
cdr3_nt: TGTGCCAGCAGCCAGACAGAGAACACTGAAGCTTTCTTT
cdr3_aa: CASSQTENTEAFF

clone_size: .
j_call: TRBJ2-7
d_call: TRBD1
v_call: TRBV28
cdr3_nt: TGTGCCAGCAATCAGGGGGACGCCTACGAGCAGTACTTC
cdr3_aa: CASNQGDAYEQYF

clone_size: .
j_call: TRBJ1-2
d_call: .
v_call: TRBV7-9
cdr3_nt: TGTGCCAGCAGCGCTATGATAGGGGGGTATGGCTACACCTTC
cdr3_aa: CASSAMIGGYGYTF

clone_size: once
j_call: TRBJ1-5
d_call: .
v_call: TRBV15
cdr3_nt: TGTGCCACCAGCAGGGGAGGCGCCTCACCGGGGGGCAATCAGCCCCAGCATTTT
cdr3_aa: CATSRGGASPGGNQPQHF

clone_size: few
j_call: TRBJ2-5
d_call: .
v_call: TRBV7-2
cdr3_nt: TGTGCCGGCGCTAGGTCCTCTAGTGCGGACGGGACCCAGTACTTC
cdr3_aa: CAGARSSSADGTQYF

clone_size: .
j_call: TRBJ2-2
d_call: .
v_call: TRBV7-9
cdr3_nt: TGTGCCAGCAGCTTGTCTGGGGAGCTGTTTTTT
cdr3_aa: CASSLSGELFF

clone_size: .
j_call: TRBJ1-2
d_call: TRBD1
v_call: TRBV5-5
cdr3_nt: TGTGCCAGCAGCCCGGACAGGGTGTTATATGGCTACACCTTC
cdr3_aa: CASSPDRVLYGYTF

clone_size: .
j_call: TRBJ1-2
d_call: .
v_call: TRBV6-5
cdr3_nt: TGTGCCAGCGGACGAGTAGGGGGCTACACCTTC
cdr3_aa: CASGRVGGYTF

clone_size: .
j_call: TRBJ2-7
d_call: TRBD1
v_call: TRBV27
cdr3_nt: TGTGCCAGCAGTGACGGGACAGGGATACACTTC
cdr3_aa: CASSDGTGIHF

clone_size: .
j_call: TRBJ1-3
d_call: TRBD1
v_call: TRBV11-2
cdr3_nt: TGTGCCAGCAGCTTGGGGGACAGTCGCGGAAACACCATATATTTT
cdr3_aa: CASSLGDSRGNTIYF

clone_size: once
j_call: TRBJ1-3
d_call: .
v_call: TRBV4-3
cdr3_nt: TGCGCCAGCAGCCTTCACTATCCACCGGGGAAGGCAACAAGGCCTGGAAACACCATATATTTT
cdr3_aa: CASSLHYPPGKATRPGNTIYF

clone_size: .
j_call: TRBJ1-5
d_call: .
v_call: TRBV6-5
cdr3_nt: TGTGCCAGCAGTTCAACAAGACGGGTCAATCAGCCCCAGCATTTT
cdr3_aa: CASSSTRRVNQPQHF

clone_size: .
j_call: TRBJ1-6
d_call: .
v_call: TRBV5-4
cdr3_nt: TGTGCCAGCAGCTTGACCAGGGGCGATTCACCCCTCCACTTT
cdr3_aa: CASSLTRGDSPLHF

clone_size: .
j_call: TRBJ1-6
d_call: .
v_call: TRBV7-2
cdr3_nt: TGTGCCGCGGGGTCACCCCTCCACTTT
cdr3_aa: CAAGSPLHF

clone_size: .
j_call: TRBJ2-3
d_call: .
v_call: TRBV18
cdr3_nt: TGTGCCAGCTCACCCCCGGGCCAGCGCACAGATACGCAGTATTTT
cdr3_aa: CASSPPGQRTDTQYF

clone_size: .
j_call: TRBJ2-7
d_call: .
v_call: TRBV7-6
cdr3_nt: TGTGCCAGCAGCCGGGACATCTTAAGCTCCTACGAGCAGTACTTC
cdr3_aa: CASSRDILSSYEQYF

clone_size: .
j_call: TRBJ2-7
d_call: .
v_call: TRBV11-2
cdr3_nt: TGTGCCAGCAGCTTTTACTACGAGCAGTACTTC
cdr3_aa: CASSFYYEQYF

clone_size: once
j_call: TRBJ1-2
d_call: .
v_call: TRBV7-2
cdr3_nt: TGTGCCAGCAGCCCCCAGGGCCGACAGAACTATGGCTACACCTTC
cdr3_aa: CASSPQGRQNYGYTF

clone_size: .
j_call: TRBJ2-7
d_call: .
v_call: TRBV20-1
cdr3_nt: TGCAGTGTAAGGACTAACTACGAGCAGTACTTC
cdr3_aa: CSVRTNYEQYF

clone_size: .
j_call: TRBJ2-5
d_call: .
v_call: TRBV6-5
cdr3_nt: TGTGCCACATGGGGGGACTCCGAGACCCAGTACTTC
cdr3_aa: CATWGDSETQYF

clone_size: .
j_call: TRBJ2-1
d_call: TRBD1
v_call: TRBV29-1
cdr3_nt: TGCAGCTCCGGACAGGGGAAGGGGTCCTACAATGAGCAGTTCTTC
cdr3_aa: CSSGQGKGSYNEQFF

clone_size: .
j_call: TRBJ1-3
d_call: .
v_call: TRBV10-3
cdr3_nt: TGTGCCATCAGTGACCCTTTCCCCATATATTTT
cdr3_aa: CAISDPFPIYF

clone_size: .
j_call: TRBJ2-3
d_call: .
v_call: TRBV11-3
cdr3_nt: TGTGCCAGCAGCTTAAACGCGGGAGATACGCAGTATTTT
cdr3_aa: CASSLNAGDTQYF

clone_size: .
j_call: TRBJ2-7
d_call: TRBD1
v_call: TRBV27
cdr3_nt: TGTGCCAGCAGGATTCCAGGGACAGGATACGAGCAGTACTTC
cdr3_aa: CASRIPGTGYEQYF

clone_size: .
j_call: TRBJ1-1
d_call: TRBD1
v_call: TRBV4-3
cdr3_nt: TGCGCCAGCAGCCGGGACAGGGGGCGCACTGAAGCTTTCTTT
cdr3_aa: CASSRDRGRTEAFF